What follows is one T cell receptor (beta chain) and its context. Here immunoSEQ multiplex PCR was the method, and the copy in TCRdb shows in-frame clones only, minus some. Here the sample spans 70,000 to 95,000 clones, roughly 86% being singletons. These data belong to a study of identifying expanded T cells in peripheral blood. No infections or other immune events were documented during collection. The CDR3 totals 14 residues. V lost 3 bases to trimming and J lost 0 bases, with 9 bases between them. The V gene's germline CDR1 is MDHEN and CDR2 SYDVKM. The sequence came from a person between 18 and 75 years old in good health. The chain links TRBV28 to TRBJ2-7; D unclear. Sequences were obtained from blood. For the CDR3, the DNA is TGTGCCAGCAGTTTCGTCGGCGGCTCCTACGAGCAGTACTTC. Its protein product is CASSFVGGSYEQYF.